This TCR beta chain was identified in a study of blood T cell repertoires in COVID-19. Assay: immunoSEQ multiplex PCR; the TCRdb copy retains only in-frame clones and omits some. This sample yields 270,000 or so clones, of which roughly 90% are seen a single time; roughly 5% belongs to the top ten. This CDR3 contains 15 residues. V was clipped by 7 bases and J by 5 bases; unmatched bases: 11. Germline-derived CDR1 and CDR2 are SGHRS and YFSETQ. The gene calls are TRBV5-1 and TRBJ1-1, with TRBD1 matching 10 bases. Sequencing used peripheral blood. The source of this sequence is a man in his forties or fifties with acute or convalescent COVID-19. The CDR3 DNA follows: TGCGCCAGCCGCTCTAGACAGGGGGCGGGAACTGAAGCTTTCTTT. Encoded protein: CASRSRQGAGTEAFF.